Sequencing of this T cell receptor (beta chain) was carried out in a study of T-cell reconstitution after alpha-beta-depleted transplantation in children. As concerns this clonotype: Antigen specificity is unknown.

Preparation of the TCRbeta library used unique molecular identifiers. TCRdb used MiXCR to reprocess the PCR reads, holding one entry per CDR3 protein. In the table there are 440,000 or so distinct CDR3 sequences, over 40% of which are singletons. Findings of the study overall: At one year after transplant, newly produced T cells mostly accounted for T-cell counts and diversity.

Material: PBMCs, obtained before TCRalphabeta/CD19-depleted stem cell transplant. This receptor was taken from a girl aged 2 to 10 with aplastic anemia, due to receive a stem cell transplant.

DNA for the CDR3: TGCGCCAGCAGCTTGGAAAAAGCGTCCACAGATACGCAGTATTTT. Residues: CASSLEKASTDTQYF. V usage is TRBV5-1 and J usage is TRBJ2-3; no clear D gene. Germline CDR1 reads SGHRS; CDR2 reads YFSETQ. CDR3 length: 15 residues. Trimming pared 0 bases from V and 2 bases from J, leaving 10 bases between.